This is a list of T cell receptor beta chains from one sample in a study of blood T cells in healthy people across ages. TCRdb fed the 5' RACE reads into MiXCR, producing one record per CDR3 protein. The repertoire includes fewer than 2,000,000 distinct CDR3 sequences, about 31% of them detected once, and about 11% sits in the top ten. Sequenced sample: blood. These receptors were collected from a woman in her twenties or thirties in good health. Each CDR3 is given with its conserved first and last residue. A D gene is named only where the DNA matches it firmly. Clone size, where shown, is once, few, many, or a class for clones that have expanded.

d_gene	abundance	v_gene	j_gene	CDR3aa	CDR3nt
-	-	TRBV4-1	TRBJ1-1	CASSLVGPNTKAFF	TGCGCCAGCAGCCTTGTCGGACCAAACACTAAAGCTTTCTTT
-	-	TRBV4-2	TRBJ1-3	CASSPVEGSGNTIYF	TGTGCCAGCAGCCCAGTCGAGGGTTCAGGAAACACCATATATTTT
-	-	TRBV19	TRBJ1-4	CASRRAGGATNEKLFF	TGTGCCAGTAGGCGTGCGGGAGGTGCAACTAATGAAAAACTGTTTTTT
-	few	TRBV7-9	TRBJ2-6	CASGNRDTGANVLTF	TGTGCTAGTGGCAACCGGGACACTGGGGCCAACGTCCTGACTTTC
-	-	TRBV5-8	TRBJ2-1	CASSSGVKGYNEQFF	TGTGCCAGCAGCTCTGGGGTTAAAGGATACAATGAGCAGTTCTTC
-	-	TRBV11-3	TRBJ2-1	CASSSSTGESEQFF	TGTGCCAGCAGCTCGTCCACAGGAGAGAGTGAGCAGTTCTTC
-	-	TRBV9	TRBJ1-1	CASSVGPQHTEAFF	TGTGCCAGCAGCGTAGGTCCACAGCACACTGAAGCTTTCTTT
-	few	TRBV3-1	TRBJ2-7	CASSQSRAYEQYF	TGTGCCAGCAGCCAATCGCGGGCCTACGAGCAGTACTTC
TRBD2	few	TRBV6-6	TRBJ2-1	CASSSRGGASNEQFF	TGTGCCAGCAGTTCACGCGGGGGGGCCAGTAATGAGCAGTTCTTC
-	-	TRBV6-2/TRBV6-3	TRBJ2-5	CASLSGGATQETQYF	TGTGCCAGCCTCTCTGGGGGGGCGACCCAAGAGACCCAGTACTTC
-	-	TRBV29-1	TRBJ2-2	CSVEEGAGELFF	TGCAGCGTTGAAGAGGGGGCCGGGGAGCTGTTTTTT
-	-	TRBV10-3	TRBJ2-3	CAISGGRNQPSTDTQYF	TGTGCCATCAGTGGTGGGAGGAATCAGCCTAGCACAGATACGCAGTATTTT
-	few	TRBV14	TRBJ2-1	CASSQDQAEQFF	TGTGCCAGCAGCCAAGATCAGGCTGAGCAGTTCTTC
-	-	TRBV20-1	TRBJ2-7	CSASGGPHYEQYF	TGCAGTGCTAGTGGCGGGCCTCACTACGAGCAGTACTTC
-	many	TRBV5-1	TRBJ2-3	CASSLALVGQDTQYF	TGCGCCAGCAGCTTGGCTCTAGTGGGGCAAGATACGCAGTATTTT
TRBD1	few	TRBV4-1	TRBJ2-7	CASSQEDRRSVTGEQYF	TGCGCCAGCAGCCAAGAGGACAGGAGGTCGGTAACAGGCGAGCAGTACTTC
-	few	TRBV5-1	TRBJ2-1	CASGSAGTYNEQFF	TGCGCCAGCGGCTCGGCGGGGACATACAATGAGCAGTTCTTC
TRBD1	many	TRBV4-1	TRBJ2-5	CASSKGPGERGLQTQYF	TGCGCCAGCAGCAAGGGCCCAGGGGAAAGGGGGCTACAGACCCAGTACTTC
-	few	TRBV27	TRBJ1-2	CASSFTGTANYGYTF	TGTGCCAGCAGTTTTACAGGGACCGCTAACTATGGCTACACCTTC
TRBD1	-	TRBV4-1	TRBJ1-5	CASSPSGQSAVFSQPQHF	TGCGCCAGCAGCCCTTCGGGACAGTCGGCAGTATTCTCTCAGCCCCAGCATTTT
-	many	TRBV7-2	TRBJ2-5	CASSSKSGGQRETQYF	TGTGCCAGCAGCTCCAAATCCGGGGGGCAGCGAGAGACCCAGTACTTC
-	few	TRBV29-1	TRBJ2-3	CSVEHWGIVPTDTQYF	TGCAGCGTTGAGCATTGGGGGATAGTCCCCACAGATACGCAGTATTTT
TRBD1	-	TRBV9	TRBJ2-7	CASSVGTADYEQYF	TGTGCCAGCAGCGTGGGGACAGCGGACTACGAGCAGTACTTC
-	-	TRBV12-5	TRBJ2-1	CASGLVGGGRQFF	TGTGCTAGTGGTTTGGTGGGCGGCGGCCGTCAGTTCTTC
TRBD1	-	TRBV28	TRBJ1-2	CASRLQGATIYGYTF	TGTGCCAGCAGATTACAGGGGGCGACTATCTATGGCTACACCTTC
-	-	TRBV6-1	TRBJ2-1	CASSEVAFIEQFF	TGTGCCAGCAGTGAAGTCGCGTTTATTGAGCAGTTCTTC
TRBD2	once	TRBV28	TRBJ2-2	CASGALAGGPNTGELFF	TGTGCCAGCGGGGCCCTAGCGGGAGGACCTAACACCGGGGAGCTGTTTTTT
TRBD2	-	TRBV27	TRBJ2-1	CASSLEAGALGYNEQFF	TGTGCCAGCAGTTTGGAGGCGGGAGCCCTTGGGTACAATGAGCAGTTCTTC